This T cell receptor beta chain was identified in a study of OX40 agonist ivuxolimab in advanced cancers. About the research overall: The study gave patients intravenous ivuxolimab at 0.01 to 10 mg/kg every 2 weeks.

Study-wide results and limits: In the 0.1 to 3.0 mg/kg range, CD4+ and CD8+ blood T cells had expanded clonally by week 6.

To note about this clone: Its specificity is not known.

Assay: immunoSEQ multiplex PCR; the TCRdb copy retains only in-frame clones and omits some. The data hold roughly 40,000 clones, with 80% to 95% observed a single time. Prior autoimmune disease or systemic immunosuppression barred patients. The source material was CD4+ or CD8+ T cells sorted from blood, sampled in a trial of the OX40 agonist ivuxolimab. This clonotype was sampled from an adult with an advanced solid tumor such as melanoma, head and neck, liver or kidney cancer.

The CDR3 DNA follows: TGTGCCAGCAGCAAGGGACTAGCGGGCTCCTACAATGAGCAGTTCTTC. This translates into CASSKGLAGSYNEQFF. V gene TRBV9 combines with J gene TRBJ2-1, with 12 bases fitting TRBD2. The length of the CDR3 is 16 residues. Trimming took 4 bases from V and 0 from J; bases not matched to a gene: 2. Germline-derived CDR1 and CDR2 are SGDLS and YYNGEE. Complete variable domain (other parts from reference TRBV9 and TRBJ2-1): DSGVTQTPKHLITATGQRVTLRCSPRSGDLSVYWYQQSLDQGLQFLIQYYNGEERAKGNILERFSAQQFPDLHSELNLSSLELGDSALYFCASSKGLAGSYNEQFFGPGTRLTVL.